The rows below give T cell receptor beta chains drawn from one sample of a study of blood T cell repertoires in COVID-19. The method was immunoSEQ multiplex PCR; TCRdb's version includes in-frame clones alone and lacks a portion of them. The sample gives 200,000 to 300,000 clones, approximately 86% of which show up once; less than 4% is in the top ten. The sequencing sample was made of PBMCs or T cells enriched from blood (not recorded which). The receptor source for this set is a woman aged 40-49 years with acute COVID-19. The CDR3 runs from the conserved cysteine through the conserved F or W. Each record gives: V gene, J gene, D gene, clone size, CDR3 protein, CDR3 DNA. A D gene is named only where the DNA matches it firmly. Only part of the rows carry a size: once, few, many, or a class if the clone is expanded.

TRBV7-2	TRBJ1-5	-	-	CASSRGWGGGNQPQHF	TGTGCCAGCAGTCGAGGATGGGGGGGCGGCAATCAGCCCCAGCATTTT
TRBV7-6	TRBJ1-3	-	-	CASSISTGNTIYF	TGTGCCAGCAGCATCAGTACTGGAAACACCATATATTTT
TRBV14	TRBJ1-2	-	-	CASSQVHSGFGYTF	TGTGCCAGCAGCCAAGTCCACAGTGGGTTTGGCTACACCTTC
TRBV14	TRBJ2-2	TRBD2	-	CASSLLTSGTNTGELFF	TGTGCCAGCAGCCTGTTGACTAGCGGGACGAACACCGGGGAGCTGTTTTTT
TRBV18	TRBJ2-1	TRBD2	-	CASSPTLPGLAGGSDEQFF	TGTGCCAGCTCACCGACGCTGCCGGGACTAGCGGGGGGGTCGGATGAGCAGTTCTTC
TRBV19	TRBJ1-3	-	once	CASSPAPYRASGNTIYF	TGTGCCAGTAGCCCGGCCCCATACAGGGCTTCTGGAAACACCATATATTTT
TRBV13	TRBJ2-7	TRBD2	-	CASSLVTSGSYEQYF	TGTGCCAGCAGCTTAGTGACTAGCGGTTCCTACGAGCAGTACTTC
TRBV4-1	TRBJ1-1	-	-	CASSQRQAEMNTEAFF	TGCGCCAGCAGCCAACGGCAGGCCGAAATGAACACTGAAGCTTTCTTT
TRBV3-1/TRBV3-2	TRBJ2-7	-	-	CASSPGVTPSYEQYF	TGTGCCAGCTCGCCCGGGGTGACGCCTTCCTACGAGCAGTACTTC
TRBV7-9	TRBJ2-5	-	-	CASSRDAGAWETQYF	TGTGCCAGCAGCCGGGACGCAGGGGCGTGGGAGACCCAGTACTTC
TRBV5-1	TRBJ1-4	TRBD1	-	CASSLQGGNEKLFF	TGCGCCAGCAGCCTACAGGGGGGTAATGAAAAACTGTTTTTT
TRBV27	TRBJ1-2	TRBD1	once	CASTKRTGDNPYGYTF	TGTGCCAGCACCAAAAGGACAGGGGATAATCCCTATGGCTACACCTTC
TRBV7-2	TRBJ2-7	-	-	CASSFGGLTYEQYF	TGTGCCAGCAGCTTCGGGGGATTAACCTACGAGCAGTACTTC
TRBV28	TRBJ2-5	-	-	CASSQFQGRETQYF	TGTGCCAGCAGTCAGTTTCAGGGCCGGGAGACCCAGTACTTC
TRBV10-1	TRBJ2-7	TRBD2	-	CASSESASGSIYEQYF	TGCGCCAGCAGTGAGTCGGCTAGCGGGAGTATCTACGAGCAGTACTTC
TRBV7-6	TRBJ2-7	TRBD2	-	CASSLGAGTSPYEQYF	TGTGCCAGCAGCTTAGGCGCCGGGACTAGTCCGTACGAGCAGTACTTC
TRBV5-1	TRBJ2-5	TRBD2	-	CASSLSQGTRGETQYF	TGCGCCAGCAGCTTGTCTCAAGGGACTAGGGGAGAGACCCAGTACTTC
TRBV6-6	TRBJ1-1	TRBD1	-	CASSLRTGDLLRSLAFF	TGTGCCAGCAGTCTTAGGACAGGGGACTTGTTGAGGTCTTTAGCTTTCTTT
TRBV29-1	TRBJ2-1	TRBD1	few	CSVGTGVYNEQFF	TGCAGCGTTGGGACAGGGGTCTACAATGAGCAGTTCTTC
TRBV7-2	TRBJ2-1	-	-	CASSLGGLPYNEQFF	TGTGCCAGCAGCTTAGGGGGACTCCCCTACAATGAGCAGTTCTTC
TRBV6-6	TRBJ2-7	-	-	CASSGSRYEQYF	TGTGCCAGCAGCGGGAGCAGGTACGAGCAGTACTTC
TRBV9	TRBJ1-2	-	-	CASSGEGTKPSGYTF	TGTGCCAGCAGCGGAGAAGGGACAAAGCCTTCAGGCTACACCTTC
TRBV4-1	TRBJ2-1	-	-	CASSRQAVQTGNEQFF	TGCGCCAGCAGCCGACAAGCGGTCCAGACGGGCAATGAGCAGTTCTTC
TRBV3-1/TRBV3-2	TRBJ1-1	TRBD1	-	CASSQEWGSPRQGRPDTEAFF	TGTGCCAGCAGCCAAGAATGGGGGTCCCCAAGACAGGGCCGACCGGACACTGAAGCTTTCTTT
TRBV4-2	TRBJ2-7	TRBD2	once	CASKKLAGGFGGEQYF	TGTGCCAGCAAGAAGCTAGCGGGAGGTTTCGGTGGCGAGCAGTACTTC
TRBV7-2	TRBJ1-2	TRBD1	-	CASSLAGDSEYYGYTF	TGTGCCAGCAGCTTAGCAGGGGACAGCGAATACTATGGCTACACCTTC
TRBV6-6	TRBJ1-4	-	-	CASSYEGATNEKLFF	TGTGCCAGCAGTTATGAGGGTGCAACTAATGAAAAACTGTTTTTT
TRBV5-1	TRBJ2-3	-	-	CASSVVSAADTQYF	TGCGCCAGCAGCGTTGTCTCAGCGGCAGATACGCAGTATTTT
TRBV11-3	TRBJ2-1	TRBD2	few	CASSRTSSYNEQFF	TGTGCCAGCAGCCGGACTAGCTCCTACAATGAGCAGTTCTTC
TRBV4-1	TRBJ1-2	-	-	CASSHGGSLKYGYTF	TGCGCCAGCAGCCACGGAGGGTCACTGAAGTATGGCTACACCTTC
TRBV6-1	TRBJ1-1	TRBD1	-	CASSEWTGPTEAFF	TGTGCCAGCAGTGAATGGACAGGGCCCACTGAAGCTTTCTTT
TRBV27	TRBJ2-7	TRBD1	-	CASSLRQGASYEQYF	TGTGCCAGCAGTTTACGACAGGGGGCATCCTACGAGCAGTACTTC
TRBV21-1	TRBJ2-4	-	-	CASSKVSGLAKNIQYF	TGTGCCAGCAGCAAAGTAAGCGGACTAGCCAAAAACATTCAGTACTTC
TRBV11-2	TRBJ1-4	TRBD1	once	CASSSILRDRVNEKLFF	TGTGCCAGCAGCTCCATCCTCCGGGACAGGGTGAATGAAAAACTGTTTTTT
TRBV5-1	TRBJ1-1	-	-	CASSLERGTEAFF	TGCGCCAGCAGCTTGGAGCGGGGCACTGAAGCTTTCTTT
TRBV5-4	TRBJ2-5	TRBD2	-	CASSSDGLAGRETQYF	TGTGCCAGCAGCTCAGACGGACTAGCGGGACGAGAGACCCAGTACTTC
TRBV9	TRBJ2-1	TRBD2	-	CASSVSGPDHNEQFF	TGTGCCAGCAGCGTTAGCGGGCCCGATCACAATGAGCAGTTCTTC
TRBV11-2	TRBJ2-1	TRBD2	-	CASSLVPSGDAYNEQFF	TGTGCCAGCAGCCTCGTCCCTAGCGGGGACGCCTACAATGAGCAGTTCTTC
TRBV7-9	TRBJ1-3	TRBD1	-	CASSSTGGLGNTIYF	TGTGCCAGCAGCTCCACAGGGGGGCTTGGAAACACCATATATTTT